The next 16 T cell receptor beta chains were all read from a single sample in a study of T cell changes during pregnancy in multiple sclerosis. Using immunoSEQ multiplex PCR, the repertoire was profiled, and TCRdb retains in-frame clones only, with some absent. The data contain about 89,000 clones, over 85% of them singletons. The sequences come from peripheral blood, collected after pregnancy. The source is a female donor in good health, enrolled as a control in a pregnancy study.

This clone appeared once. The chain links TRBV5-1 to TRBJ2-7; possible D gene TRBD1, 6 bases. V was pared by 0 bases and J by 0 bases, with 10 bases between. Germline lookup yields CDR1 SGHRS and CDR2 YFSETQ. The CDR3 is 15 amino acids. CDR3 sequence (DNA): TGCGCCAGCAGCTTGGAGCAGGGGAGCTCCTACGAGCAGTACTTC. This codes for CASSLEQGSSYEQYF.

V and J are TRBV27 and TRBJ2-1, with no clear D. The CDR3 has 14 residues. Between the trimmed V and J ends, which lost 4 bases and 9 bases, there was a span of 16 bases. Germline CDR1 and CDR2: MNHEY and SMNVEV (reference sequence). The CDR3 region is CASSSGRVRSEQFF. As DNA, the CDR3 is TGTGCCAGCAGTTCGGGTCGGGTACGGAGTGAGCAGTTCTTC.

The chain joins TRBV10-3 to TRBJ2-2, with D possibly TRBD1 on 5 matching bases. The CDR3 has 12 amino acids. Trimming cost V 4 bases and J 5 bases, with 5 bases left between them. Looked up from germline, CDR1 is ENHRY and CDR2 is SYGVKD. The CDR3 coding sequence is TGTGCCATCAGTGGGACAACCGGGGAGCTGTTTTTT. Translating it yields CAISGTTGELFF.

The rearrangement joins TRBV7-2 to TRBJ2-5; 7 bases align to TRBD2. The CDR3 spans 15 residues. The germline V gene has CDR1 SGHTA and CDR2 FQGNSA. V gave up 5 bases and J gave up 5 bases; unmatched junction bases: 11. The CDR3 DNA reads TGTGCCAGCAGCCCCACGGCGGGAGATTTGGAGACCCAGTACTTC. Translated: CASSPTAGDLETQYF.

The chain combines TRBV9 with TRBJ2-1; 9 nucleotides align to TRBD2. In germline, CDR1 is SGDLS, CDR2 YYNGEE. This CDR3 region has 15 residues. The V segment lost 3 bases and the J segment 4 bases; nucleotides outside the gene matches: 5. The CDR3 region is CASSETSGLYNEQFF. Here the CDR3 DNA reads TGTGCCAGCAGCGAGACTAGCGGCCTATACAATGAGCAGTTCTTC. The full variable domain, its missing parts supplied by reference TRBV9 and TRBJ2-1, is DSGVTQTPKHLITATGQRVTLRCSPRSGDLSVYWYQQSLDQGLQFLIQYYNGEERAKGNILERFSAQQFPDLHSELNLSSLELGDSALYFCASSETSGLYNEQFFGPGTRLTVL.

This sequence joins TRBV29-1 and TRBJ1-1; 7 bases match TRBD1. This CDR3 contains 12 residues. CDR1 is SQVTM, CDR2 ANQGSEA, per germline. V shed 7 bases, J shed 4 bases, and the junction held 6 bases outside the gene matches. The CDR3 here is CSGRDSGTEAFF. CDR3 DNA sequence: TGCAGCGGAAGGGACAGTGGCACTGAAGCTTTCTTT. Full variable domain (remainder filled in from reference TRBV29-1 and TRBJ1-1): SAVISQKPSRDICQRGTSLTIQCQVDSQVTMMFWYRQQPGQSLTLIATANQGSEATYESGFVIDKFPISRPNLTFSTLTVSNMSPEDSSIYLCSGRDSGTEAFFGQGTRLTVV.

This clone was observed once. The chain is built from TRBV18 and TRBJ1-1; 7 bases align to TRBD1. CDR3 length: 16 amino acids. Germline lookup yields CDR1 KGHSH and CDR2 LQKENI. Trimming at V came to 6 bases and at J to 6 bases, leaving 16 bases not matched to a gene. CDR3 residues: CASSLGQSLLTPEAFF. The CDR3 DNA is TGTGCCAGCTCGCTGGGACAGTCTCTATTAACGCCTGAAGCTTTCTTT.

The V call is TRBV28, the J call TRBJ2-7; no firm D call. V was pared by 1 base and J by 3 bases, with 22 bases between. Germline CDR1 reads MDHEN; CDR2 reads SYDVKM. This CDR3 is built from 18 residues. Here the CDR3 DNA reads TGTGCCAGCAGTTTATTCCTCGACCAGCGAAAAGCGCTCTACGAGCAGTACTTC. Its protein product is CASSLFLDQRKALYEQYF.

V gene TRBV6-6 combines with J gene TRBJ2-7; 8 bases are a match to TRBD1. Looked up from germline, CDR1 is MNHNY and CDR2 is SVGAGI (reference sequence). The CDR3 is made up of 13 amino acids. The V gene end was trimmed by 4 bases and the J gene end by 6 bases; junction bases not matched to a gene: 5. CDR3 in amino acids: CASSFSTGAEQYF. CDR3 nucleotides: TGTGCCAGCAGTTTCTCGACAGGGGCCGAGCAGTACTTC.

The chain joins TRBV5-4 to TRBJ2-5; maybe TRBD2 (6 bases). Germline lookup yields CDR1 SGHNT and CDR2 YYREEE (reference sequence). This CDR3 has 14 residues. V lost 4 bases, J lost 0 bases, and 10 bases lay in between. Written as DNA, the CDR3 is TGTGCCAGCAGCACGGGACTCAACCAAGAGACCCAGTACTTC. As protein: CASSTGLNQETQYF.

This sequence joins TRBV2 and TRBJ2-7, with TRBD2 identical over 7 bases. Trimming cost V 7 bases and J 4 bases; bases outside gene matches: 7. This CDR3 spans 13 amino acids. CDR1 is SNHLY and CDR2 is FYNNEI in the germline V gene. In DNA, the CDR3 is TGTGCCAGCACTCCAGGCGGGGGATACGAGCAGTACTTC. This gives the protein CASTPGGGYEQYF.

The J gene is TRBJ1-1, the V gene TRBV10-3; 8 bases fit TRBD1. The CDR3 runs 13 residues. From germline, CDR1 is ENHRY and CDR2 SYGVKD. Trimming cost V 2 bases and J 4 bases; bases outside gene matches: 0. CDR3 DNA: TGTGCCATCAGTGAGGGACAGGGCACTGAAGCTTTCTTT. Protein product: CAISEGQGTEAFF.

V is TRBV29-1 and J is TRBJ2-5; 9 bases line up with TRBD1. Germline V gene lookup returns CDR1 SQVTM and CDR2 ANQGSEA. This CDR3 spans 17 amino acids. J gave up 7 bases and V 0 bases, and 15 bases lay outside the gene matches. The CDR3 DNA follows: TGCAGCGTTGAAGATCTGGCCGGGACAGGGCGTTCAGGGACCCAGTACTTC. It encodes CSVEDLAGTGRSGTQYF.

CDR3 sequence: CASSFGDRDNEKLFF. The CDR3 nucleotides read TGTGCCAGCAGCTTTGGGGACAGAGATAATGAAAAACTGTTTTTT. This chain uses TRBV7-9 with TRBJ1-4, with 7 bases matching TRBD1. This CDR3 region has 15 residues. Unmatched junction bases numbered 5, after V lost 3 bases and J lost 4 bases. Per the germline V gene, CDR1 is SEHNR and CDR2 is FQNEAQ (reference sequence). Complete variable domain (other parts from reference TRBV7-9 and TRBJ1-4): DTGVSQNPRHKITKRGQNVTFRCDPISEHNRLYWYRQTLGQGPEFLTYFQNEAQLEKSRLLSDRFSAERPKGSFSTLEIQRTEQGDSAMYLCASSFGDRDNEKLFFGSGTQLSVL.

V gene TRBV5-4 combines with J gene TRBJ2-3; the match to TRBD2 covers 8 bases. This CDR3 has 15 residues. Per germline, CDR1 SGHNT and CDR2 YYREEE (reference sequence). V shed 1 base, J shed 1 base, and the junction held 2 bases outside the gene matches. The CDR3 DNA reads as TGTGCCAGCAGCTTGCCCGGGGGGGGCACAGATACGCAGTATTTT. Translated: CASSLPGGGTDTQYF.

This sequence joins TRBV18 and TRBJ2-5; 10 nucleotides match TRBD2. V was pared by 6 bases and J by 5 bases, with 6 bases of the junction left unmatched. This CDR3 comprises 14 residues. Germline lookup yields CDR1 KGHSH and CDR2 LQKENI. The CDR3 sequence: CASSQREGQETQYF. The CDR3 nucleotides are TGTGCCAGCTCCCAGCGGGAGGGCCAGGAGACCCAGTACTTC.